This record concerns one T cell receptor (beta chain) sequence. During active infection, Seattle patients enrolled and were then monitored through disease. This sample stems from a study of blood T cell repertoires in COVID-19. Overall study: T cells, B-cell-depleted T cells, or PBMCs supplied cDNA or gDNA.

V lost 6 bases and J 9 bases, leaving 24 bases between the germline ends. Germline lookup yields CDR1 SNHLY and CDR2 FYNNEI. The CDR3 runs to 17 residues. How the authors handled the data: Researchers report that nucleated cell counts were estimated from reference gene primer amplification. The protocol was immunoSEQ multiplex PCR, while the TCRdb copy is restricted to in-frame clones and leaves out a portion. V and J calls and clone size are copied from that table; D and trimming were computed from the DNA. The sample consists of almost 300,000 clones, 89% of them appearing once. The receptor comes from a woman aged 25 to 39 with COVID-19, enrolled during active disease. The chain uses TRBV2 and TRBJ1-6, with D unclear. The sample taken for sequencing was peripheral blood. The chain's CDR3 is CASSPWVGERGISPLHF. The DNA of the CDR3 is TGTGCCAGCAGCCCTTGGGTCGGGGAGAGAGGGATTTCACCCCTCCACTTT.